This TCR beta chain was sequenced during a study of blood T cell repertoires in COVID-19. Study information: From the United States, Italy and Spain came samples of acute and convalescent COVID-19. T cells, B-cell-depleted T cells, or PBMCs supplied cDNA or gDNA.

Per the authors' pipeline: Amplification of reference gene primers was used by the study to estimate nucleated cell counts. Some clones are missing from TCRdb's copy, which holds only in-frame ones; the method was immunoSEQ multiplex PCR. D and trimming come from the DNA, and the V and J calls and clone size come from that table. Of some 160,000 clones detected, around 82% appear once; the ten largest clones hold 3.5% to 4.5%. Sequencing input: peripheral blood. The receptor was derived from a man aged 55 to 69 with acute or convalescent COVID-19.

The CDR3, as DNA: TGTGCCTGGGGGACAGGGTGGGCGACCCAGTACTTC. This gives the protein CAWGTGWATQYF. V and J are TRBV30 and TRBJ2-5; 9 bases line up with TRBD1. Per the germline V gene, CDR1 is GTSNPN and CDR2 is SVGIG (reference sequence). Unmatched junction bases numbered 5, after V lost 5 bases and J lost 7 bases. The CDR3 extends over 12 amino acids.